The clone carrying this TCR beta chain was seen a handful of times. Repertoires were generated with immunoSEQ multiplex PCR, while TCRdb's copy carries only in-frame clones and drops some. The data show 100,000 to 150,000 clones, 80% to 90% seen once. The source of the sample is a study of cytotoxic CD8 clonotypes in ibrutinib-treated CLL. Trimming cost V 1 base and J 6 bases; bases outside gene matches: 6. The length of the CDR3 is 15 residues. Germline V gives CDR1 SGHTA, CDR2 FQGNSA. The source is a human donor with chronic lymphocytic leukemia. The source was PBMCs, collected after 24 months of ibrutinib treatment. The V and J genes are TRBV7-2 and TRBJ2-1; 7 bases align to TRBD2. DNA of the CDR3: TGTGCCAGCAGCTTAGTGGGGGAGGGCCGCAATGAGCAGTTCTTC. Its protein product is CASSLVGEGRNEQFF.